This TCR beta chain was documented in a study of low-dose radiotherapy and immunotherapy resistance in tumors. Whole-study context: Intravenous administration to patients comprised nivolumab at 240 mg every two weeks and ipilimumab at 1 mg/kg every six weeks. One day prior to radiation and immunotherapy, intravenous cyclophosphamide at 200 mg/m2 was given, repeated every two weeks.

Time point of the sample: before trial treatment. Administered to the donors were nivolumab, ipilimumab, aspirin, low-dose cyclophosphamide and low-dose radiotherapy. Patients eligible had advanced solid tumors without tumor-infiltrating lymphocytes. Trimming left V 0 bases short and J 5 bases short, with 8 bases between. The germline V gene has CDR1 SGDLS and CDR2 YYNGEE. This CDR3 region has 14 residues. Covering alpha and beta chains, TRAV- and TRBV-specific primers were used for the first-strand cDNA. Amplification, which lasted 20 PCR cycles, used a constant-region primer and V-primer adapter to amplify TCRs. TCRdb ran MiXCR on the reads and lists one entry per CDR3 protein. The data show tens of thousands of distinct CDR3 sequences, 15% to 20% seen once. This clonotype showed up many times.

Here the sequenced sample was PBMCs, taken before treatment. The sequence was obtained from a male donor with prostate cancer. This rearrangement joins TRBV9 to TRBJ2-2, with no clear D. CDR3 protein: CASSVAFGTGELFF. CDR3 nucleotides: TGTGCCAGCAGCGTAGCTTTTGGGACCGGGGAGCTGTTTTTT.